Listed below are T cell receptor beta chains from one sample, sequenced in a study of shared clonotypes between healthy human individuals. Generated by immunoSEQ multiplex PCR, the TCRdb table keeps only in-frame clones and is missing some. Among about 1.5 million clones listed, roughly 98% were seen once. The sequenced sample was naive CD4+ T cells sorted from blood. The source is a man aged 25 to 45 in good health. Each CDR3 is given with its conserved first and last residue. D genes are given only for firm matches. Clone size is stated in some rows and not others, as once, few, many or a class when expanded.

>-|TRBV2|TRBJ2-5|-
CASRLEETQYF
TGTGCCAGCCGCCTTGAGGAGACCCAGTACTTC
>-|TRBV7-9|TRBJ2-5|-
CASSDTLYQETQYF
TGTGCCAGCAGTGACACCTTGTACCAAGAGACCCAGTACTTC
>-|TRBV11-2|TRBJ2-1|-
CASSSRGRVWNEQFF
TGTGCCAGCAGCTCCAGGGGACGTGTGTGGAATGAGCAGTTCTTC
>once|TRBV5-1|TRBJ1-3|-
CASSLRGTEASGNTIYF
TGCGCCAGCAGCTTGCGGGGCACCGAAGCCTCTGGAAACACCATATATTTT
>few|TRBV5-1|TRBJ2-3|-
CASSLDTDTQYF
TGCGCCAGCAGCTTGGACACAGATACGCAGTATTTT
>-|TRBV4-2|TRBJ2-3|-
CASSPWRSILDTQYF
TGTGCCAGCAGCCCCTGGAGGAGTATCTTAGATACGCAGTATTTT
>-|TRBV19|TRBJ2-7|-
CASSSVYEQYF
TGTGCCAGTAGTTCTGTTTACGAGCAGTACTTC
>-|TRBV9|TRBJ2-3|-
CASSVGGGSWDTQYF
TGTGCCAGCAGCGTGGGAGGGGGCTCATGGGATACGCAGTATTTT
>-|TRBV5-1|TRBJ2-5|-
CASSLGIAAPQETQYF
TGCGCCAGCAGCTTGGGAATAGCGGCACCACAAGAGACCCAGTACTTC
>-|TRBV14|TRBJ2-7|-
CASSQGALSEQYF
TGTGCCAGCAGCCAAGGGGCCCTCTCCGAGCAGTACTTC
>-|TRBV10-1|TRBJ2-3|-
CASSAHGRGQIDTQYF
TGCGCCAGCAGTGCCCACGGGAGGGGGCAGATAGATACGCAGTATTTT
>-|TRBV2|TRBJ1-1|-
CASSDSPGLAAFF
TGTGCCAGCAGTGATAGCCCGGGACTTGCAGCTTTCTTT
>-|TRBV18|TRBJ2-3|TRBD2
CASSVAGAGTDTQYF
TGTGCCAGCTCCGTAGCGGGAGCTGGCACAGATACGCAGTATTTT
>-|TRBV4-1|TRBJ1-3|TRBD1
CASSQIQGKYNTIYF
TGCGCCAGCAGCCAAATACAGGGGAAGTACAACACCATATATTTT
>-|TRBV28|TRBJ2-7|-
CASERARGEQYF
TGTGCCAGTGAGCGGGCCAGAGGTGAGCAGTACTTC
>-|TRBV29-1|TRBJ2-7|-
CSAIRPSEGHEQYF
TGCAGCGCAATTCGGCCTAGCGAGGGCCACGAGCAGTACTTC